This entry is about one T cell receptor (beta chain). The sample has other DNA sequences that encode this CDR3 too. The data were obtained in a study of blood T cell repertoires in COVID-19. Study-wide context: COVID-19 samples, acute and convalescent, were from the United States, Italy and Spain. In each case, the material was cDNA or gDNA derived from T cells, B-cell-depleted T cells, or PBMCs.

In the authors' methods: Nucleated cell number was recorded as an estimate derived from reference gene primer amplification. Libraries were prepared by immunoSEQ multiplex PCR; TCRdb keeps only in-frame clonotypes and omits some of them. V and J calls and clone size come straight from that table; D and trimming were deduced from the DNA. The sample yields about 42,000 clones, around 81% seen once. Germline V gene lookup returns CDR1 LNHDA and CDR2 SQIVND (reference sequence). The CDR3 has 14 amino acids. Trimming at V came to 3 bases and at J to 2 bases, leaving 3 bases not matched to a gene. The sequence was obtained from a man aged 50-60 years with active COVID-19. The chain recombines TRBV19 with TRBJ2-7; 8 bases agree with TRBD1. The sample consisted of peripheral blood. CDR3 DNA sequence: TGTGCCAGTAGTATTGGGACAGGAACCTACGAGCAGTACTTC. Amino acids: CASSIGTGTYEQYF.